The present T cell receptor (beta chain) was sequenced within a study of lymphopenia after photon versus proton radiotherapy. J gave up 2 bases and V 5 bases, and 3 bases lay outside the gene matches. This CDR3 region has 13 residues. Germline CDR1 and CDR2: GTSNPN and SVGIG (reference sequence). Of note for this clone: The antigen remains unidentified.

TCRdb's table, derived via immunoSEQ multiplex PCR, lists solely in-frame clones and lacks some. The sample records more than 50,000 clones, 80% to 90% being singletons. General observations from the study: After lymphocyte nadir, photon-treated repertoires showed oligoclonal expansion, especially CD8+ Temra. Only patients who died were analyzed for survival; proton advantage is unproven. In patients who died, overall survival fell as post-nadir TCR diversity dropped more. Under photons, naive T cells and diversity fell while effector/memory populations rose.

The receptor comes from a man in his forties or fifties with gastric cancer. Material: peripheral blood, obtained from a patient treated with photon-based radiotherapy. The chain couples TRBV30 to TRBJ1-5; 7 bases align to TRBD1. CDR3 nucleotide sequence: TGTGCCTGGGGTACAGGGGGCAATCAGCCCCAGCATTTT. It translates to CAWGTGGNQPQHF.